These 8 T cell receptor beta chains originate from one sample sequenced in a study of cytomegalovirus exposure and HLA in healthy donors. Primers: 60 Vbeta forward and 13 Jbeta reverse. The method was immunoSEQ multiplex PCR; TCRdb's version includes in-frame clones alone and lacks a portion of them. The table includes some 150,000 clones, around three quarters detected once. The sequencing input was PBMCs. The receptors shown here come from a woman aged 45-65 years in good health and CMV-seronegative.

The J gene is TRBJ1-2, the V gene TRBV9, with 10 nucleotides matching TRBD1. Germline trimming cut 2 bases from V and 13 bases from J; bases unmatched to any gene: 8. The germline V gene has CDR1 SGDLS and CDR2 YYNGEE. The CDR3 runs to 13 residues. The CDR3 DNA sequence: TGTGCCAGCAGCGTTCGGGACAGGGGACCTGGCACCTTC. As protein: CASSVRDRGPGTF. The complete variable domain, with remaining parts taken from reference TRBV9 and TRBJ1-2, reads DSGVTQTPKHLITATGQRVTLRCSPRSGDLSVYWYQQSLDQGLQFLIQYYNGEERAKGNILERFSAQQFPDLHSELNLSSLELGDSALYFCASSVRDRGPGTFGSGTRLTVV.

The chain carries TRBV7-2 and TRBJ2-2; unclear D gene. Germline CDR1 reads SGHTA; CDR2 reads FQGNSA. V lost 2 bases to trimming and J lost 8 bases, with 9 bases between them. This CDR3 has 13 residues. The CDR3 region has the DNA TGTGCCAGCAGCTTATTTACTAAGGGGGAGCTGTTTTTT. This codes for CASSLFTKGELFF.

The sample holds one count of this clone. The chain has TRBV25-1 and TRBJ1-1, with D perhaps matching TRBD1 (6 bases). This CDR3 has 14 residues. With 5 bases removed from V and 1 base from J, the gap between germline ends came to 11 bases. Germline V CDR1 and CDR2: MGHDK, SYGVNS. The CDR3 DNA sequence: TGTGCCAGCAGTTTTGGGGGACAGAACACTGAAGCTTTCTTT. It specifies CASSFGGQNTEAFF.

This clone came up once. The V call is TRBV25-1, the J call TRBJ2-7, with 9 bases matching TRBD1. The CDR3 consists of 15 residues. Trimming at V came to 4 bases and at J to 5 bases, leaving 9 bases not matched to a gene. The germline gives CDR1 MGHDK, CDR2 SYGVNS. DNA of the CDR3: TGTGCCAGCAGTGCCCCCGGGACAGGGAACCACGAGCAGTACTTC. Protein: CASSAPGTGNHEQYF.

This clone has a handful of counts. This chain joins TRBV19 and TRBJ2-1; TRBD2 agrees at 12 bases. The CDR3 runs to 17 residues. V gave up 5 bases and J gave up 1 base; unmatched junction bases: 6. Germline V gives CDR1 LNHDA, CDR2 SQIVND (reference sequence). CDR3 bases: TGTGCCAGTAGTGCTTCACTAGCGGGAGGATCCTACAATGAGCAGTTCTTC. This gives the protein CASSASLAGGSYNEQFF. Based on the CDR3 plus reference TRBV19 and TRBJ2-1, the full variable domain is DGGITQSPKYLFRKEGQNVTLSCEQNLNHDAMYWYRQDPGQGLRLIYYSQIVNDFQKGDIAEGYSVSREKKESFPLTVTSAQKNPTAFYLCASSASLAGGSYNEQFFGPGTRLTVL.

This sequence joins TRBV11-2 and TRBJ2-1; D might be TRBD2 (5 bases). Trimming pared 0 bases from V and 5 bases from J, leaving 14 bases between. Germline-derived CDR1 and CDR2 are SGHAT and FQNNGV. The CDR3 length is 16 residues. The CDR3 region has the DNA TGTGCCAGCAGCTTAGAGATACGGGGAGATGACAATGAGCAGTTCTTC. This sequence encodes CASSLEIRGDDNEQFF.

The rearrangement joins TRBV19 to TRBJ2-2, with TRBD1 matching 7 bases. Germline loops: CDR1 LNHDA, CDR2 SQIVND (reference sequence). V was clipped by 6 bases and J by 1 base; unmatched bases: 5. This CDR3 region has 15 residues. The CDR3 DNA reads TGTGCCAGTAGCACAGGGGAAAAGAACACCGGGGAGCTGTTTTTT. This translates into CASSTGEKNTGELFF. The full variable domain, with the rest looked up from reference TRBV19 and TRBJ2-2, is DGGITQSPKYLFRKEGQNVTLSCEQNLNHDAMYWYRQDPGQGLRLIYYSQIVNDFQKGDIAEGYSVSREKKESFPLTVTSAQKNPTAFYLCASSTGEKNTGELFFGEGSRLTVL.

The V call is TRBV5-1, the J call TRBJ2-3; D is perhaps TRBD2 (7 bases). The CDR3 has 15 residues. Trimming pared 4 bases from V and 0 bases from J, leaving 12 bases between. CDR1 SGHRS and CDR2 YFSETQ come from the germline V gene. The CDR3 protein is CASSQGTTSTDTQYF. The DNA of the CDR3 is TGCGCCAGCAGCCAGGGGACTACTAGCACAGATACGCAGTATTTT.